The clone carrying this TCR beta chain was detected only a few times. What it binds is unknown. The data belong to a study of molecular identifiers for immune sequencing clone quantification. V was cut by 2 bases and J by 9 bases, with 20 bases left in between. Germline CDR1 reads KGHSH; CDR2 reads LQKENI. This CDR3 spans 17 amino acids. Libraries of bulk TCR were made by previously described methods (with listed TCR primers). MiXCR, applied by TCRdb to the PCR reads, yields one record per CDR3 protein. The sample holds hundreds of thousands of distinct CDR3 sequences, around 25% seen once. Study findings and constraints: Barcode sharing among identical TCR molecules could make large clones appear smaller. One cell's worth of spiked Jurkat TCR RNA was reportedly detectable among some 1 million naive cells.

In the sort, naive CD8 T cells were defined as CD8+CD4-CCR7+CD45RA+. The receptor's source is a human donor in good health. Some libraries in this study had Jurkat cell RNA spiked in. Sequenced material: naive CD8+ T cells from blood, with Jurkat cell RNA spiked in. Sample subset: FACS-sorted CD8+CD4-CCR7+CD45RA+ naive T cells. The J gene is TRBJ1-6, the V gene TRBV18, with D possibly being TRBD1 (5 bases). The CDR3 DNA reads as TGTGCCAGCTCACCAAGGCAGGGCGCGGCTGGGCTTTCACCCCTCCACTTT. Protein: CASSPRQGAAGLSPLHF.